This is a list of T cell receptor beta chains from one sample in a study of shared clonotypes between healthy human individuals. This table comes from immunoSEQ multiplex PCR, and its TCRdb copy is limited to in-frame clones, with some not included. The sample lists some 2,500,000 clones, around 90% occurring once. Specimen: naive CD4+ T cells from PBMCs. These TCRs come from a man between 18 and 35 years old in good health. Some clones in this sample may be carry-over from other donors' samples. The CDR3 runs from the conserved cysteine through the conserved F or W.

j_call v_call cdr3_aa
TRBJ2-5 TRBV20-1 CSAPGLAPRYF
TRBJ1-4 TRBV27 CASSPRGGSGEKLFF
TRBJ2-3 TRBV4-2 CASSQGRTSGDTDTQYF
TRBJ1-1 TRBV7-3 CASSPRAMEGGTEAFF
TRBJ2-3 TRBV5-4 CASSTRQGTLDTQYF
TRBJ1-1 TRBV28 CASTPWGGQGLAFF
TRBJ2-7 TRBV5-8 CASSLARVAGVVYEQYF
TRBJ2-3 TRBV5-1 CASSAGGRTSTDTQYF
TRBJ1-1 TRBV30 CAWTTGGANTEAFF
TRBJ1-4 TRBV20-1 CSAQLPRGLFF
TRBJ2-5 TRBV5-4 CASSPQRKETQYF
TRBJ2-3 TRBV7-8 CASSPYGPDTQYF
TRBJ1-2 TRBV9 CASSVVPSPPDGYTF
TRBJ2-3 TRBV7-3 CASSLTGTSGRRGFTDTQYF
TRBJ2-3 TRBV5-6 CASSLRATDTQYF
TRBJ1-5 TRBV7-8 CASSLDRVQPQHF
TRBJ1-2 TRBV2 CASTRGWSYTF
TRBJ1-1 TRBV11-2 CASSGATEAFF
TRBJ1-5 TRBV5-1 CASSPGPGGGNQPQHF
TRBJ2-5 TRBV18 CASSPFSPGRGETQYF
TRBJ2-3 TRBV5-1 CASSTSGSPDTQYF
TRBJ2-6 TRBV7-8 CASSPLGRGSGANVLTF
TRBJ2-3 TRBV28 CASSQRHNTQYF
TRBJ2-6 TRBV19 CASTPWASSGANVLTF
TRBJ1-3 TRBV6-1 CASSVGHEASGNTIYF
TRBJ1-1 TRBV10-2 CASSRAPVRQGTEAFF
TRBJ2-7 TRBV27 CASSWSRVSDEQYF
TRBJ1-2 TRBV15 CATSRETPGAYYGYTF
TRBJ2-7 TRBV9 CASSVGLAGVSYEQYF
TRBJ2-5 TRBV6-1 CASSEALGGQLRTQYF
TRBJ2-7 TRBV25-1 CASSEGNRLAASYEQYF
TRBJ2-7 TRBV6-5 CASSYSGLHGNEQYF
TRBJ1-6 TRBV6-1 CASSGKQGADSPLHF
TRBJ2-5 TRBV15 CATSRGGVETQYF
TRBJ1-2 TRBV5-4 CASTNGQGRNGYTF
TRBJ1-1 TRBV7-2 CASSLTKPGTGGYSEAFF
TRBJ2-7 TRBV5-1 CASSLGVARYEQYF